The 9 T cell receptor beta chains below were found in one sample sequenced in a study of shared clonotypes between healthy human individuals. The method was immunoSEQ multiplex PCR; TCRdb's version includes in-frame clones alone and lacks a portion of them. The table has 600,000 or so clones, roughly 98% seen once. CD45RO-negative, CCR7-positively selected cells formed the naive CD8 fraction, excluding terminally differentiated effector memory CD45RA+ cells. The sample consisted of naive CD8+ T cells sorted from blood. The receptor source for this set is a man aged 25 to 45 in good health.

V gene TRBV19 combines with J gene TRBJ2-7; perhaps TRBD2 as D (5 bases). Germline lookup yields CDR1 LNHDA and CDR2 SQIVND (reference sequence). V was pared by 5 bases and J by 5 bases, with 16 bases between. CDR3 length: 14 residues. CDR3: CASSLGMSSNEQYF. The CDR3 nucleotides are TGTGCCAGTAGTCTCGGGATGAGTAGTAACGAGCAGTACTTC. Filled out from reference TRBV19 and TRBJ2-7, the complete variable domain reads DGGITQSPKYLFRKEGQNVTLSCEQNLNHDAMYWYRQDPGQGLRLIYYSQIVNDFQKGDIAEGYSVSREKKESFPLTVTSAQKNPTAFYLCASSLGMSSNEQYFGPGTRLTVT.

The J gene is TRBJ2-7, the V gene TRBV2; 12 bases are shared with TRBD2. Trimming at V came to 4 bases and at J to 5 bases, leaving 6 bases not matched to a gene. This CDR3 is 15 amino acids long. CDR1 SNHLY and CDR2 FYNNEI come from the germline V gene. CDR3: CASSGTSGRFDEQYF. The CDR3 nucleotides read TGTGCCAGCAGTGGCACTAGCGGGAGGTTCGACGAGCAGTACTTC. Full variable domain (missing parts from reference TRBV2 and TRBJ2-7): EPEVTQTPSHQVTQMGQEVILRCVPISNHLYFYWYRQILGQKVEFLVSFYNNEISEKSEIFDDQFSVERPDGSNFTLKIRSTKLEDSAMYFCASSGTSGRFDEQYFGPGTRLTVT.

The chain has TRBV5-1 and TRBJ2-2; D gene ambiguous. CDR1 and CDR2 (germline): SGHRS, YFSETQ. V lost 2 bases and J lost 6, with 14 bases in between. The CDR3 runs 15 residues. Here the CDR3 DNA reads TGCGCCAGCAGCTTTGTCAGGCCCGGTGCCGGGGAGCTGTTTTTT. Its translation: CASSFVRPGAGELFF.

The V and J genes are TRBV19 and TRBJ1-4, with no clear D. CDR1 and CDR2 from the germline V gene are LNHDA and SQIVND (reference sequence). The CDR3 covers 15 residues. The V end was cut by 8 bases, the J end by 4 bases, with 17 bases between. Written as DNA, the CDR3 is TGTGCCAGTTGCCCCTTGGCAGGTTATAATGAAAAACTGTTTTTT. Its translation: CASCPLAGYNEKLFF.

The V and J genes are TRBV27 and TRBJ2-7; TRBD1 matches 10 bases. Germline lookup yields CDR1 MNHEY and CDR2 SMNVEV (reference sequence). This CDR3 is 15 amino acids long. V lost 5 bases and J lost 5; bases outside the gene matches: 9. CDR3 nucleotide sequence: TGTGCCAGCAGTCTCCCCGGGACAGGGGCCAACGAGCAGTACTTC. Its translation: CASSLPGTGANEQYF.

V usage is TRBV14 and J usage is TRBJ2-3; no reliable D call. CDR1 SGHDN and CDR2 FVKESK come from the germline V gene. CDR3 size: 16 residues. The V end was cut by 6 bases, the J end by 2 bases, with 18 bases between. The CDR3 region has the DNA TGTGCCAGCAGTCCGAGAGATACACTGCTCACAGATACGCAGTATTTT. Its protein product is CASSPRDTLLTDTQYF.

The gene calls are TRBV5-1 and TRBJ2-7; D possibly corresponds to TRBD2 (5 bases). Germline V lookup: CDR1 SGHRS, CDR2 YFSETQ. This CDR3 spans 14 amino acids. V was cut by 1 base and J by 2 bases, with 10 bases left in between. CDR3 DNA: TGCGCCAGCAGCTTGTACCGGGGAGCCTACGAGCAGTACTTC. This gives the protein CASSLYRGAYEQYF.

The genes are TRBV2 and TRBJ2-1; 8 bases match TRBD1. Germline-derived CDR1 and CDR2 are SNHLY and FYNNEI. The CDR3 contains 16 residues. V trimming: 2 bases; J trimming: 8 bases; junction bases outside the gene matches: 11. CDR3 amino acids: CASSEIQTGETDEQFF. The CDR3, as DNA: TGTGCCAGCAGTGAAATCCAGACAGGGGAGACGGATGAGCAGTTCTTC.

CDR3 sequence reads: CASILTANTGELFF. The CDR3 nucleotides read TGTGCCAGTATACTTACGGCGAACACCGGGGAGCTGTTTTTT. This rearrangement joins TRBV19 to TRBJ2-2; D not certain. Trimming stripped 7 bases from V and 0 bases from J, with 9 bases between. The CDR3 is made up of 14 amino acids. CDR1 and CDR2 from the germline V gene are LNHDA and SQIVND (reference sequence).